Each of the 25 T cell receptor beta chains below was sequenced from the same sample in a study of T cell repertoires in cytomegalovirus infection. TCRdb passed the reads through MiXCR, listing each CDR3 protein once. The sample lists approximately 730,000 distinct CDR3 sequences, around 30% occurring once. No antigen is known for these receptors. The sample consisted of cultured PBMCs, taken from culture after CMV antigen stimulation. These receptors originate from a human donor in good health (CMV status not recorded). Some clones in this sample may be carry-over from other donors' samples.

The CDR3 coding sequence is TGTGCCAGTAGTCCCAGGAGACAGGGCGACCGCTATGGCTACACCTTC. Its translation: CASSPRRQGDRYGYTF. This sequence joins TRBV19 and TRBJ1-2; 7 nucleotides match TRBD1. Germline-derived CDR1 and CDR2 are LNHDA and SQIVND (reference sequence). Unmatched junction bases numbered 13, after V lost 5 bases and J lost 4 bases. The CDR3 extends over 16 amino acids.

The V and J genes are TRBV7-9 and TRBJ1-1; TRBD1 matches 7 bases. The germline V gene has CDR1 SEHNR and CDR2 FQNEAQ (reference sequence). The CDR3 has 15 residues. V was clipped by 7 bases and J by 6 bases; unmatched bases: 14. This chain's CDR3 is CASNVGEGAQPEAFF. The CDR3 bases are TGTGCCAGCAACGTTGGCGAGGGGGCGCAACCTGAAGCTTTCTTT. The full variable domain, its missing parts supplied by reference TRBV7-9 and TRBJ1-1, is DTGVSQNPRHKITKRGQNVTFRCDPISEHNRLYWYRQTLGQGPEFLTYFQNEAQLEKSRLLSDRFSAERPKGSFSTLEIQRTEQGDSAMYLCASNVGEGAQPEAFFGQGTRLTVV.

This clonotype was counted between two and nine times. The rearrangement joins TRBV7-2 to TRBJ2-1; no reliable D call. V gave up 3 bases and J gave up 9 bases, with 9 bases separating them. CDR3 length: 12 residues. Germline-derived CDR1 and CDR2 are SGHTA and FQGNSA. CDR3 nucleotides: TGTGCCAGCAGCTTTGGCCCGGGTGAGCAGTTCTTC. Translated, it gives CASSFGPGEQFF.

This clonotype was counted between two and nine times. The CDR3 nucleotides read TGTGCCAGCAGCCCGGAGGGGATGAACACTGAAGCTTTCTTT. It codes for CASSPEGMNTEAFF. The chain couples TRBV7-9 to TRBJ1-1, with a possible D match to TRBD1 (5 bases). Germline V CDR1 and CDR2: SEHNR, FQNEAQ (reference sequence). V gave up 5 bases and J gave up 0 bases, with 10 bases separating them. CDR3 length equals 14 residues.

This clonotype was seen only a few times. V and J are TRBV7-8 and TRBJ2-3; 7 bases are shared with TRBD2. The J segment lost 4 bases and the V segment lost 5 bases, leaving 6 bases of the junction unmatched. The germline V gene has CDR1 SGHVS and CDR2 FQNEAQ. The CDR3 has 14 residues. CDR3 loop: CASSKGRGADTQYF. CDR3 coding DNA: TGTGCCAGCAGCAAAGGGAGGGGCGCAGATACGCAGTATTTT.

This clonotype was seen only a few times. The rearrangement links TRBV28 to TRBJ2-1, with a possible D match to TRBD2 (5 bases). Trimming cost V 3 bases and J 10 bases, with 13 bases left between them. This CDR3 has 13 residues. CDR1 MDHEN and CDR2 SYDVKM come from the germline V gene. DNA for the CDR3: TGTGCCAGCAGTTTTGGAGGCCTTCGGGAGCAGTTCTTC. Protein: CASSFGGLREQFF.

V gene TRBV30 combines with J gene TRBJ2-1; D unclear. Looked up from germline, CDR1 is GTSNPN and CDR2 is SVGIG (reference sequence). The CDR3 is made up of 12 amino acids. V shed 8 bases and J shed 6 bases, with 14 bases lying between them. The CDR3 DNA follows: TGTGCCGGTGACTTAGCCGGCAATGAGCAGTTCTTC. The encoded protein is CAGDLAGNEQFF.

V and J are TRBV7-2 and TRBJ2-7, with TRBD2 identical over 14 bases. The CDR3 is 19 amino acids. Germline assignment: CDR1 SGHTA and CDR2 FQGNSA. The V segment lost 0 bases and the J segment 3 bases; nucleotides outside the gene matches: 10. CDR3 coding DNA: TGTGCCAGCAGCTTAGCAAAGGGACTAGCGGGGGTTGAGGACTACGAGCAGTACTTC. This sequence encodes CASSLAKGLAGVEDYEQYF.

The chain couples TRBV7-9 to TRBJ1-1, with 8 bases that match TRBD1. This CDR3 is built from 15 residues. Germline CDR1 and CDR2: SEHNR and FQNEAQ (reference sequence). Trimming removed 5 bases from V and 8 bases from J; junction bases left unmatched: 13. The DNA of the CDR3 is TGTGCCAGCAGCCATCACAGGGGGGACACTTGGGAAGCTTTCTTT. Its protein product is CASSHHRGDTWEAFF.

The genes are TRBV20-1 and TRBJ1-2; no clear D. V gave up 0 bases and J gave up 8 bases, with 13 bases separating them. The CDR3 has 13 residues. Germline V gives CDR1 DFQATT, CDR2 SNEGSKA (reference sequence). CDR3 sequence: CSARDESNKGYTF. As DNA, the CDR3 is TGCAGTGCTAGAGACGAATCGAATAAGGGCTACACCTTC.

This clonotype was picked up a small number of times. The chain couples TRBV11-2 to TRBJ1-2; D perhaps matches TRBD1 (6 bases). V was pared by 2 bases and J by 0 bases, with 13 bases between. This CDR3 is 16 amino acids long. Per the germline V gene, CDR1 is SGHAT and CDR2 is FQNNGV. The CDR3 bases are TGTGCCAGCAGCTTATTAGGAACAGGGACTAACTATGGCTACACCTTC. It specifies CASSLLGTGTNYGYTF.

This clonotype appeared a few times. The V gene is TRBV12-3 or TRBV12-4, the J gene TRBJ2-2; D is perhaps TRBD2 (6 bases). V was clipped by 4 bases and J by 3 bases, with 6 bases between them. CDR3 length equals 13 residues. The CDR3 coding sequence is TGTGCCAGCAGTTCGGGGGACACCGGGGAGCTGTTTTTT. It translates to CASSSGDTGELFF.

V gene TRBV10-3 combines with J gene TRBJ2-5; tentatively, D is TRBD2 (7 bases). Germline CDR1 ENHRY, CDR2 SYGVKD. CDR3 length: 14 amino acids. Trimming cost V 10 bases and J 1 base, with 16 bases left between them. CDR3 in DNA: TGTGCCAGTAGGGGCGGGGGCGTCCAAGAGACCCAGTACTTC. Its translation: CASRGGGVQETQYF.

V usage is TRBV7-2 and J usage is TRBJ2-1; D perhaps matches TRBD2 (5 bases). Germline V gene sequence: CDR1 SGHTA, CDR2 FQGNSA. V gave up 5 bases and J gave up 9 bases, with 20 bases separating them. The length of the CDR3 is 15 residues. CDR3 loop: CASSPEGPGLREQFF. DNA for the CDR3: TGTGCCAGCAGCCCAGAGGGCCCGGGATTACGTGAGCAGTTCTTC. Complete variable domain (other parts from reference TRBV7-2 and TRBJ2-1): GAGVSQSPSNKVTEKGKDVELRCDPISGHTALYWYRQSLGQGLEFLIYFQGNSAPDKSGLPSDRFSAERTGGSVSTLTIQRTQQEDSAVYLCASSPEGPGLREQFFGPGTRLTVL.

The chain combines TRBV5-3 with TRBJ2-7; D possibly corresponds to TRBD1 (5 bases). TRBV5-3 is annotated as an ORF whose role is uncertain. This CDR3 region has 14 residues. V lost 8 bases and J lost 2, with 17 bases in between. The CDR3 DNA reads as TGTGCCAGCAGCCATGGACAACTCCCCTACGAGCAGTACTTC. As protein: CASSHGQLPYEQYF.

The rearrangement links TRBV5-6 to TRBJ1-1; TRBD1 agrees at 7 bases. Germline trimming cut 4 bases from V and 3 bases from J; bases unmatched to any gene: 6. CDR3 length: 14 amino acids. Germline V CDR1 and CDR2: SGHDT, YYEEEE. CDR3 sequence reads: CASSPHRGYTEAFF. The CDR3 DNA reads as TGTGCCAGCAGCCCCCACAGGGGCTACACTGAAGCTTTCTTT.

J is TRBJ2-1 and V is TRBV20-1, with 7 bases matching TRBD1. After removal of 6 bases from V and 8 bases from J, the junction contained 13 bases not matched to a gene. The CDR3 totals 14 residues. CDR1 and CDR2 from the germline V gene are DFQATT and SNEGSKA (reference sequence). This CDR3 reads CSALQGTLEDEQFF. Written as DNA, the CDR3 is TGCAGTGCATTACAGGGGACCCTGGAGGATGAGCAGTTCTTC.

In its sample, this clonotype was seen a few times. The genes are TRBV7-8 and TRBJ2-3; the match to TRBD2 covers 13 bases. This CDR3 is 13 amino acids long. In germline, CDR1 is SGHVS, CDR2 FQNEAQ. With V trimmed by 10 bases and J by 7 bases, 5 bases remained unmatched. Written as DNA, the CDR3 is TGTGCCACCCGACTAGCGGGGGGAAATACGCAGTATTTT. This sequence encodes CATRLAGGNTQYF.

This sequence joins TRBV10-3 and TRBJ2-3, with D perhaps TRBD2 (6 bases). The CDR3 has 14 amino acids. The V gene's germline CDR1 is ENHRY and CDR2 SYGVKD. V lost 2 bases and J 5 bases, leaving 11 bases between the germline ends. CDR3 bases: TGTGCCATCAGTGAGCCGGGGGTGGGAGATACGCAGTATTTT. As protein: CAISEPGVGDTQYF.

The chain recombines TRBV18 with TRBJ2-5; the D gene is possibly TRBD2 (6 bases). The CDR3 has 16 amino acids. The V and J ends lost 2 bases and 2 bases respectively, with 15 bases between them. CDR1 is KGHSH and CDR2 is LQKENI in the germline V gene. CDR3 nucleotide sequence: TGTGCCAGCTCACCATCCGCCCCGGGACTTCAAGAGACCCAGTACTTC. Residues: CASSPSAPGLQETQYF.

This clonotype was counted only a few times. The chain employs TRBV4-1 and TRBJ1-5; the match to TRBD1 covers 7 bases. The junction had 7 bases not matched to a gene; V was cut back by 1 base and J by 4 bases. CDR3 length: 16 amino acids. Per the germline V gene, CDR1 is MGHRA and CDR2 is YSYEKL. CDR3 in DNA: TGCGCCAGCAGCCAAGGGCAGGGGGGACTTAATCAGCCCCAGCATTTT. Protein sequence: CASSQGQGGLNQPQHF.

The chain links TRBV2 to TRBJ1-2, with D hard to call. The germline V and J ends were trimmed by 3 bases and 1 base, with 6 bases remaining between them. The germline CDR1 and CDR2 sequences are SNHLY and FYNNEI. The CDR3 length is 13 residues. This CDR3 is CASSDSFNYGYTF. CDR3 nucleotides: TGTGCCAGCAGTGACAGCTTTAACTATGGCTACACCTTC.

This chain links TRBV7-9 with TRBJ2-7; TRBD2 aligns across 7 bases. This CDR3 contains 14 residues. V shed 7 bases, J shed 2 bases, and the junction held 8 bases outside the gene matches. Per germline, CDR1 SEHNR and CDR2 FQNEAQ (reference sequence). The CDR3 region is CASTPLAVTYEQYF. DNA of the CDR3: TGTGCCAGCACCCCGCTAGCGGTTACCTACGAGCAGTACTTC. Using reference TRBV7-9 and TRBJ2-7 for the parts outside the CDR3, the full variable domain is DTGVSQNPRHKITKRGQNVTFRCDPISEHNRLYWYRQTLGQGPEFLTYFQNEAQLEKSRLLSDRFSAERPKGSFSTLEIQRTEQGDSAMYLCASTPLAVTYEQYFGPGTRLTVT.

This clonotype showed up many times. The chain has TRBV7-2 and TRBJ1-1; the match to TRBD1 covers 9 bases. V lost 4 bases, J lost 7 bases, and 4 bases stayed unmatched. Germline CDR1 reads SGHTA; CDR2 reads FQGNSA. The CDR3 runs to 13 residues. The DNA of the CDR3 is TGTGCCAGCAGCTCTGGGACAGGGATTGAAGCTTTCTTT. Residues: CASSSGTGIEAFF. Full variable domain (remainder filled in from reference TRBV7-2 and TRBJ1-1): GAGVSQSPSNKVTEKGKDVELRCDPISGHTALYWYRQSLGQGLEFLIYFQGNSAPDKSGLPSDRFSAERTGGSVSTLTIQRTQQEDSAVYLCASSSGTGIEAFFGQGTRLTVV.

The gene calls are TRBV11-2 and TRBJ1-1, with D hard to call. V lost 5 bases and J lost 4, with 14 bases in between. CDR3 length equals 14 residues. Germline V lookup: CDR1 SGHAT, CDR2 FQNNGV. CDR3 nucleotide sequence: TGTGCCAGCAGCACACCGCGTAATTCCACTGAAGCTTTCTTT. Translating it yields CASSTPRNSTEAFF. Filled out from reference TRBV11-2 and TRBJ1-1, the complete variable domain reads EAGVAQSPRYKIIEKRQSVAFWCNPISGHATLYWYQQILGQGPKLLIQFQNNGVVDDSQLPKDRFSAERLKGVDSTLKIQPAKLEDSAVYLCASSTPRNSTEAFFGQGTRLTVV.